The present entry profiles one TCR beta chain with its context. Its antigen is as yet unknown. The data originate from a study of a mutant IDH1 vaccine in newly diagnosed glioma. Study at large: With temozolomide cycles, or 4-6 weeks after radiotherapy alone, vaccination was started.

Noted time point: week 23, last vaccination. The content of each vaccine dose was 300 ug of mutant IDH1 20-mer peptide, and topical imiquimod accompanied it. Sequenced by immunoSEQ multiplex PCR; TCRdb stores in-frame clones only, minus some. The sample lists around 29,000 clones, approximately 84% occurring once. Trimming took off 5 bases at V and 4 bases at J, with 17 bases between the two ends. The CDR3 consists of 16 residues. Germline CDR1 SGHVS, CDR2 FNYEAQ. This sequence was found in a young woman with glioma. The sequencing used PBMCs, collected from a glioma patient whose treatment included an IDH1 peptide vaccine. The V call is TRBV7-6, the J call TRBJ2-2; the D gene is possibly TRBD2 (6 bases). Written as DNA, the CDR3 is TGTGCCAGCAGCCCGGATGTGGGGAGGTCCACCGGGGAGCTGTTTTTT. Translated, it gives CASSPDVGRSTGELFF.